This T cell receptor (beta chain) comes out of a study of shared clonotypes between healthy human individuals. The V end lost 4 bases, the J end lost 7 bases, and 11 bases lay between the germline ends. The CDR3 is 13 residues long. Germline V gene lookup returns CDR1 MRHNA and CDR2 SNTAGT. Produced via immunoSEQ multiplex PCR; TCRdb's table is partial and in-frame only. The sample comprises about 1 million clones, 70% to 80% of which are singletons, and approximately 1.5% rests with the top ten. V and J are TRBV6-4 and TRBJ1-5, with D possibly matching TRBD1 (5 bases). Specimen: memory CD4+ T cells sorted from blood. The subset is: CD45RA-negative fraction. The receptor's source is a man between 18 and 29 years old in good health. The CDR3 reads CASSALGDQPQHF. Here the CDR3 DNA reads TGTGCCAGCAGTGCCCTAGGGGACCAGCCCCAGCATTTT.